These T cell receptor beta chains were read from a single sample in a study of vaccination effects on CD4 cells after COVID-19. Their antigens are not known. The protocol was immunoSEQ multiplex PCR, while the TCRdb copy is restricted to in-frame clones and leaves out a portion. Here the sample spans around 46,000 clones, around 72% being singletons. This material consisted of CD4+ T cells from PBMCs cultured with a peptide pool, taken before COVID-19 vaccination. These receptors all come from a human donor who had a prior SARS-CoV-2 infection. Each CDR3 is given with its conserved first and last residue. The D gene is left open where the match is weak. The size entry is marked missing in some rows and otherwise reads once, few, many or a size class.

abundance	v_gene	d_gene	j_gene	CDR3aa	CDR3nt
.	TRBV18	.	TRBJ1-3	CASSSISGNTIYF	TGTGCCAGCTCATCAATTTCTGGAAACACCATATATTTT
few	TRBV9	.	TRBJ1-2	CASSSGHNYGYTF	TGTGCCAGCAGCTCGGGCCATAACTATGGCTACACCTTC
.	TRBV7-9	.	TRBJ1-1	CASSLALGARDVAEAFF	TGTGCCAGCAGCTTAGCGTTAGGGGCCCGGGACGTAGCTGAAGCTTTCTTT
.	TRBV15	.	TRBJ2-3	CATSTAGADTQYF	TGTGCCACCAGCACCGCGGGCGCAGATACGCAGTATTTT
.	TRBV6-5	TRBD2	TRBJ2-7	CATNSGGLSYEQYF	TGTGCCACTAATAGCGGGGGCCTCTCCTACGAGCAGTACTTC
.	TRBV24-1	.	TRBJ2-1	CATSDQQANSYNEQFF	TGTGCCACCAGTGACCAACAAGCTAACTCCTACAATGAGCAGTTCTTC
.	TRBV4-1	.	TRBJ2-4	CASSQDPAGNIQYF	TGCGCCAGCAGCCAAGATCCCGCAGGGAACATTCAGTACTTC
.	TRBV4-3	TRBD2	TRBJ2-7	CASSLAFASTSGKHEQYF	TGCGCCAGCAGCCTCGCCTTTGCTTCTACTAGCGGGAAGCATGAGCAGTACTTC
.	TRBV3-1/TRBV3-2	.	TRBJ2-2	CASSQKGGTGELFF	TGTGCCAGCAGCCAAAAAGGGGGCACCGGGGAGCTGTTTTTT
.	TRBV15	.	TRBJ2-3	CATSSLRGLSTDTQYF	TGTGCCACCAGCAGCCTGCGGGGGCTGAGCACAGATACGCAGTATTTT
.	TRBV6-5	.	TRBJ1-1	CASRRWAGDTEAFF	TGTGCCAGCAGACGGTGGGCGGGTGACACTGAAGCTTTCTTT
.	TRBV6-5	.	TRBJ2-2	CASSRDSRSTGELFF	TGTGCCAGCAGTAGGGACTCCCGAAGCACCGGGGAGCTGTTTTTT
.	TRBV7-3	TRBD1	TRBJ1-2	CASSPSGTGVGYTF	TGTGCCAGCAGCCCATCCGGGACAGGGGTCGGCTACACCTTC
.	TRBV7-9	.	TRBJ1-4	CASSRNSNEKLFF	TGTGCCAGCAGCCGGAACTCTAATGAAAAACTGTTTTTT
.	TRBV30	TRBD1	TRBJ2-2	CAWNRDRGSGELFF	TGTGCCTGGAACCGGGACAGGGGGTCCGGGGAGCTGTTTTTT
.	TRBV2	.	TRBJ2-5	CASNRFLETQYF	TGTGCCAGCAATAGGTTTTTAGAGACCCAGTACTTC
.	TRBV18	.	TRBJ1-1	CASSPQGGSNTEAFF	TGTGCCAGCTCACCGCAGGGCGGCTCGAACACTGAAGCTTTCTTT
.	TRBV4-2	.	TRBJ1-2	CASSRRTSDYGYTF	TGTGCCAGCAGCCGCCGGACTTCCGACTATGGCTACACCTTC
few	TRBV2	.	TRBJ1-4	CASSEAGSGEKLFF	TGTGCCAGCAGTGAGGCAGGGTCAGGTGAAAAACTGTTTTTT
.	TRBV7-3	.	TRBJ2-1	CASSLRGGGHLNEQFF	TGTGCCAGCAGCTTAAGGGGTGGGGGGCACCTCAATGAGCAGTTCTTC
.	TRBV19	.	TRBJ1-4	CASSIVAHTGEKLFF	TGTGCCAGTAGTATAGTGGCACATACTGGTGAAAAACTGTTTTTT
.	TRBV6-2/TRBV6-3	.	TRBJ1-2	CASSYSLPRLLPNYGYTF	TGTGCCAGCAGTTACTCCCTTCCTCGACTCCTACCCAACTATGGCTACACCTTC
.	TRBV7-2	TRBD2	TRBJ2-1	CASSSVLAGGFFNEQFF	TGTGCCAGCAGCTCGGTACTAGCGGGGGGGTTTTTTAATGAGCAGTTCTTC
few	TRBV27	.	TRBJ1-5	CASSLLSRSNQPQHF	TGTGCCAGCAGTTTACTATCCCGTAGCAATCAGCCCCAGCATTTT
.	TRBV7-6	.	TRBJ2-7	CASSLGVSSYEQYF	TGTGCCAGCAGCTTAGGGGTTTCGTCCTACGAGCAGTACTTC
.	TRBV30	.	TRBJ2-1	CAWSVIVGLTDEQFF	TGTGCCTGGAGTGTAATAGTGGGTCTTACAGATGAGCAGTTCTTC
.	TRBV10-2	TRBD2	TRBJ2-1	CASSGVGLAGKGSYNEQFF	TGCGCCAGCAGCGGGGTGGGACTAGCGGGAAAAGGCTCCTACAATGAGCAGTTCTTC
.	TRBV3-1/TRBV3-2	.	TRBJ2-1	CASSQDWGGRGNEQFF	TGTGCCAGCAGCCAAGATTGGGGGGGCCGAGGCAATGAGCAGTTCTTC
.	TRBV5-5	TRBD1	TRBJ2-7	CASSLAPGQGTYEQYF	TGTGCCAGCAGCTTGGCACCGGGACAGGGGACCTACGAGCAGTACTTC
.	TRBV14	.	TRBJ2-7	CASSQGQADTYEQYF	TGTGCCAGCAGCCAAGGACAGGCCGACACCTACGAGCAGTACTTC
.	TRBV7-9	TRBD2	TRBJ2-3	CASNRRVAGGTDTQYF	TGTGCCAGCAACCGGAGAGTAGCGGGAGGAACAGATACGCAGTATTTT
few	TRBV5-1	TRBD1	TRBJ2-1	CASSREGQGGYSEQFF	TGCGCCAGCAGCCGCGAGGGACAGGGGGGTTATAGTGAGCAGTTCTTC
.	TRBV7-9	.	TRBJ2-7	CASSLAFGGGTYEQYF	TGTGCCAGCAGCTTAGCTTTCGGGGGAGGAACCTACGAGCAGTACTTC
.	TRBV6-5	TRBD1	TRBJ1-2	CASSALGTGGYGYTF	TGTGCCAGCAGCGCGTTAGGGACAGGGGGTTATGGCTACACCTTC
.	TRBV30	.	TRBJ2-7	CAWSRVGEQYF	TGTGCCTGGAGTAGGGTGGGGGAGCAGTACTTC
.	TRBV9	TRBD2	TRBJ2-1	CASSVMAGGPHEQFF	TGTGCCAGCAGCGTAATGGCGGGAGGGCCGCATGAGCAGTTCTTC
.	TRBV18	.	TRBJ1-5	CASSPGSNQPQHF	TGTGCCAGCTCACCAGGTAGCAATCAGCCCCAGCATTTT
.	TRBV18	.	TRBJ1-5	CASSPPGGRNQPQHF	TGTGCCAGCTCACCCCCCGGAGGGCGGAATCAGCCCCAGCATTTT
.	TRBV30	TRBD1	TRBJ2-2	CAWRSRTGGAWTGELFF	TGTGCCTGGAGATCCAGAACAGGGGGCGCTTGGACCGGGGAGCTGTTTTTT
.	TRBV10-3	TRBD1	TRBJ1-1	CAISATGAAEAFF	TGTGCCATCAGTGCGACAGGGGCGGCTGAAGCTTTCTTT
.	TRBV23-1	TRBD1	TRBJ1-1	CASSRQGAPVTEAFF	TGCGCCAGCAGTCGACAGGGGGCGCCGGTCACTGAAGCTTTCTTT
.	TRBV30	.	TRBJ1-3	CAWSVGGLSGNTIYF	TGTGCCTGGAGTGTAGGGGGTCTCTCTGGAAACACCATATATTTT
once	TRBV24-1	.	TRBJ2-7	CATSEAGGSYEQYF	TGTGCCACCAGTGAGGCTGGGGGTTCCTACGAGCAGTACTTC
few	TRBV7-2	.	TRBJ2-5	CASSVQETQYF	TGTGCCAGCAGCGTACAGGAGACCCAGTACTTC
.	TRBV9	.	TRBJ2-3	CASSVLFEASTDTQYF	TGTGCCAGCAGCGTACTATTCGAAGCGTCAACAGATACGCAGTATTTT
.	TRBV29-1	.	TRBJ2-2	CSATVDRNTGELFF	TGCAGCGCCACCGTCGACAGGAACACCGGGGAGCTGTTTTTT
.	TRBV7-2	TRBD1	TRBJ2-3	CASRQDRGRTDTQYF	TGTGCCAGCAGACAAGACAGGGGTCGGACAGATACGCAGTATTTT
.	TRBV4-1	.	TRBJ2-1	CASSQVGGNEQFF	TGCGCCAGCAGCCAAGTTGGTGGAAATGAGCAGTTCTTC
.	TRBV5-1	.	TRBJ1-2	CASSLDGTNYGYTF	TGCGCCAGCAGCTTGGATGGTACTAACTATGGCTACACCTTC
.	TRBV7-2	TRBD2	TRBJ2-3	CASSSPRTSGTPPDTQYF	TGTGCCAGCAGCTCCCCACGGACTAGCGGGACTCCTCCAGATACGCAGTATTTT
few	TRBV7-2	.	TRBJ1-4	CASSLGQTGSNEKLFF	TGTGCCAGCAGCCTAGGGCAAACAGGGAGCAATGAAAAACTGTTTTTT
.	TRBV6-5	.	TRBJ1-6	CASTAGPNSPLHF	TGTGCCAGCACAGCGGGACCCAATTCACCCCTCCACTTT
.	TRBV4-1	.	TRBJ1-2	CASSRFESPYGAGGYTF	TGCGCCAGCAGCCGATTCGAAAGTCCGTACGGGGCAGGGGGCTACACCTTC
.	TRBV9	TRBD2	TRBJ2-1	CASSVLSGGVNEQFF	TGTGCCAGCAGCGTACTTTCGGGAGGGGTAAATGAGCAGTTCTTC
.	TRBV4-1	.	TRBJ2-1	CASSRRDTYNEQFF	TGCGCCAGCAGTAGGCGGGATACCTACAATGAGCAGTTCTTC
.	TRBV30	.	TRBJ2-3	CAWSVQIDTQYF	TGTGCCTGGAGTGTACAGATAGATACGCAGTATTTT
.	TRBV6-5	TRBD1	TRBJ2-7	CASGPAGTGVVQYF	TGTGCCAGCGGACCGGCGGGGACAGGGGTAGTACAGTACTTC
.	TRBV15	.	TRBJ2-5	CATSRAGARGETQYF	TGTGCCACCAGCAGAGCTGGGGCGCGTGGAGAGACCCAGTACTTC
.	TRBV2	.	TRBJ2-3	CASSVDGGRDTQYF	TGTGCCAGCAGCGTGGATGGGGGCAGAGATACGCAGTATTTT
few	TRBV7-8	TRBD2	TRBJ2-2	CASSSKRGVPAGELFF	TGTGCCAGCAGCAGTAAGCGGGGGGTCCCGGCCGGGGAGCTGTTTTTT